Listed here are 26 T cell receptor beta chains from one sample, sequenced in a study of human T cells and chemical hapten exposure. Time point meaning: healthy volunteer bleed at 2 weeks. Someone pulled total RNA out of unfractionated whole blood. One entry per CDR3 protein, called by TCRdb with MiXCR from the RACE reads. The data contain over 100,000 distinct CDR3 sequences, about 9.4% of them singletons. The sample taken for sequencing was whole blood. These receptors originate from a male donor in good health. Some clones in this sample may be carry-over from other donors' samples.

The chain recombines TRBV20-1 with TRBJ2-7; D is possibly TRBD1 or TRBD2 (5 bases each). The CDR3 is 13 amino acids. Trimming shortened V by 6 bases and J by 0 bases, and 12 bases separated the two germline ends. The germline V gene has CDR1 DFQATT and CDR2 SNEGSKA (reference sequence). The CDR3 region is CSAVGTNSYEQYF. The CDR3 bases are TGCAGTGCCGTGGGGACGAACTCCTACGAGCAGTACTTC.

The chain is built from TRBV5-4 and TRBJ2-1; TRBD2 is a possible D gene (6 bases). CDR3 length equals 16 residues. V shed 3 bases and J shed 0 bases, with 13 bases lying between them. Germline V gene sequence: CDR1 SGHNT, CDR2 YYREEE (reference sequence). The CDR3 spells CASSWGVSLSYNEQFF. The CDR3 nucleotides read TGTGCCAGCAGCTGGGGGGTATCCCTCTCCTACAATGAGCAGTTCTTC.

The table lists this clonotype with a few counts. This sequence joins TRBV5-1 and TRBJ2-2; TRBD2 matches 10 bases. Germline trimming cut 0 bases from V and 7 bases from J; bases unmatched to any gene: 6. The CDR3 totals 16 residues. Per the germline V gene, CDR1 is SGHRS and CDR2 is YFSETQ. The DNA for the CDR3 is TGCGCCAGCAGCTTGGCGGGGACTAGCGAGATCGGGGAGCTGTTTTTT. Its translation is CASSLAGTSEIGELFF.

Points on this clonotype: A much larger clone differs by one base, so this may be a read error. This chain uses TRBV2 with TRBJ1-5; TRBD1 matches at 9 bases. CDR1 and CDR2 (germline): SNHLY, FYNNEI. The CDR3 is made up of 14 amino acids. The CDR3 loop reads CAGSGGQGRQPQHF. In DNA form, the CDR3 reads TGTGCCGGCAGTGGTGGACAGGGGCGTCAGCCCCAGCATTTT. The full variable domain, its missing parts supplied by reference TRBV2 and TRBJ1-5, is EPEVTQTPSHQVTQMGQEVILRCVPISNHLYFYWYRQILGQKVEFLVSFYNNEISEKSEIFDDQFSVERPDGSNFTLKIRSTKLEDSAMYFCAGSGGQGRQPQHFGDGTRLSIL.

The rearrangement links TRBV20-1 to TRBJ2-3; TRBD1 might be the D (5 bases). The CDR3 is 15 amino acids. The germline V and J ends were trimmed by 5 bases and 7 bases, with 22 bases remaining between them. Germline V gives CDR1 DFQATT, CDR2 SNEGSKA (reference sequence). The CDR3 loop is CSAADTQVGYHTQYF. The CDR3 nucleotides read TGCAGTGCTGCTGACACACAGGTTGGGTATCATACGCAGTATTTT.

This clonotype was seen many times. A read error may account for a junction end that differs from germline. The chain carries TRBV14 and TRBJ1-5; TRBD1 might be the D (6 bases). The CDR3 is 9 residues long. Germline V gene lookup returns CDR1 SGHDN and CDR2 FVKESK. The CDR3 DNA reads TGTGCCAGCAGCCAAAAAGGGGGTTTT. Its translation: CASSQKGGF. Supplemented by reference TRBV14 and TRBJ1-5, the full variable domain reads EAGVTQFPSHSVIEKGQTVTLRCDPISGHDNLYWYRRVMGKEIKFLLHFVKESKQDESGMPNNRFLAERTGGTYSTLKVQPAELEDSGVYFCASSQKGGFGDGTRLSIL.

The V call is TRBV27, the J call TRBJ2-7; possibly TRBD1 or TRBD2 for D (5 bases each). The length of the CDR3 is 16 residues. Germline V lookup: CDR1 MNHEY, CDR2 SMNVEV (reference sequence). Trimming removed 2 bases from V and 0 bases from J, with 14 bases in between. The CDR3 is CASSLKGRGDSYEQYF. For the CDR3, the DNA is TGTGCCAGCAGTTTAAAGGGGAGAGGAGACTCCTACGAGCAGTACTTC.

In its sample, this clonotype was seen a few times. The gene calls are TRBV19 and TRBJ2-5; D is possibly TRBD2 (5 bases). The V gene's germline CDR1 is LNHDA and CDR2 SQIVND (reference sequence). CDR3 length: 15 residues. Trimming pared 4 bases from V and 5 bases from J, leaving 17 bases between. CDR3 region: CASSTPRGSGETQYF. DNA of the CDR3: TGTGCCAGTAGTACCCCCCGGGGATCGGGGGAGACCCAGTACTTC. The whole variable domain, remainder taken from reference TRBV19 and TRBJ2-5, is DGGITQSPKYLFRKEGQNVTLSCEQNLNHDAMYWYRQDPGQGLRLIYYSQIVNDFQKGDIAEGYSVSREKKESFPLTVTSAQKNPTAFYLCASSTPRGSGETQYFGPGTRLLVL.

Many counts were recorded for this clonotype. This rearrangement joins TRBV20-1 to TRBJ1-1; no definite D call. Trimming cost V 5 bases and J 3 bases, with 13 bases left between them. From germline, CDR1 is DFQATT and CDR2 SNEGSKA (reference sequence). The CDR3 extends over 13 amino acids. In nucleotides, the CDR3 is TGCAGTGCTCCACCTCCTCCGCACACTGAAGCTTTCTTT. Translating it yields CSAPPPPHTEAFF.

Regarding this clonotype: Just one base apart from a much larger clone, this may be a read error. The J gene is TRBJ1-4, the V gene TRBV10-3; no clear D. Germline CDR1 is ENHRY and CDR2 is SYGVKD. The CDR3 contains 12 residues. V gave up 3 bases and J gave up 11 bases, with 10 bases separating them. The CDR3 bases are TGTGCCATCAGTGACTCGGCTGAGAAACTGTTTTTT. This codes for CAISDSAEKLFF.

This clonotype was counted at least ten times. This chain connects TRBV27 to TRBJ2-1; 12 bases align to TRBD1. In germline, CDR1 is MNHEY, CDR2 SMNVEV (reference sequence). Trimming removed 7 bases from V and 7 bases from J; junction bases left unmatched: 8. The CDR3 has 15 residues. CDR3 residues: CASNPGTGGKNEQFF. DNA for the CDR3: TGTGCCAGCAATCCCGGGACAGGGGGCAAGAATGAGCAGTTCTTC.

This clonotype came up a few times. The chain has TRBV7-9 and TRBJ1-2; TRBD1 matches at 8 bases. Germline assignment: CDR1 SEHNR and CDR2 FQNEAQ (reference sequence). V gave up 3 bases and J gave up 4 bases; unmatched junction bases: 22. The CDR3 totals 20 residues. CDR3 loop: CASSFWGARGRFVDPYGYTF. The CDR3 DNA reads TGTGCCAGCAGCTTCTGGGGGGCCAGGGGGCGCTTTGTGGATCCCTATGGCTACACCTTC.

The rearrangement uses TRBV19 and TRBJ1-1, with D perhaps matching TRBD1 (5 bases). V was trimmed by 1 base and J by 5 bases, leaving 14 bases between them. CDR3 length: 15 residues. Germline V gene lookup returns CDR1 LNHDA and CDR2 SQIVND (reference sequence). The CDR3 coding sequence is TGTGCCAGTAGTATAGGAGGCCAGGGTGGGACTGAAGCTTTCTTT. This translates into CASSIGGQGGTEAFF.

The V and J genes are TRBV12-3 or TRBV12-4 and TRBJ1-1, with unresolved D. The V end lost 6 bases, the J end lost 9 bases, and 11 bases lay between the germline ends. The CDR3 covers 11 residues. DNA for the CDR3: TGTGCCAGCAGCCTCGCTGGGCAAGCTTTCTTT. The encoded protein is CASSLAGQAFF.

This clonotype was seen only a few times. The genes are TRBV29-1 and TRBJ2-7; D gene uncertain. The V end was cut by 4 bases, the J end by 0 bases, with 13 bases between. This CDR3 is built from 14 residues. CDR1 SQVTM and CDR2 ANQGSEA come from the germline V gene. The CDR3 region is CSVATATYSYEQYF. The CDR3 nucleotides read TGCAGCGTTGCCACGGCGACCTACTCCTACGAGCAGTACTTC.

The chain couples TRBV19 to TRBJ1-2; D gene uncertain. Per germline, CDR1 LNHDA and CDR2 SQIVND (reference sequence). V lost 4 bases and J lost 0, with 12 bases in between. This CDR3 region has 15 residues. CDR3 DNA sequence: TGTGCCAGTAGTAAGGTCCGGCAGGCTAACTATGGCTACACCTTC. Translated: CASSKVRQANYGYTF.

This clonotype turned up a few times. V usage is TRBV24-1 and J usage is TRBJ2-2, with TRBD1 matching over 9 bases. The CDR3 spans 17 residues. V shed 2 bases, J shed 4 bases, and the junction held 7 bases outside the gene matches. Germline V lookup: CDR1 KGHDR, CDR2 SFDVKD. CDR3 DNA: TGTGCCACCAGTGATTCGAGACAGGGGGTCCTCACCGGGGAGCTGTTTTTT. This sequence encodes CATSDSRQGVLTGELFF.

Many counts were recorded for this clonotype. The CDR3 DNA is TGCGCCAGCAGCCAAGATCTCTGGGGTGAGCAGTTCTTC. Amino acids: CASSQDLWGEQFF. The chain couples TRBV4-1 to TRBJ2-1, with D unclear. CDR1 is MGHRA and CDR2 is YSYEKL in the germline V gene. This CDR3 has 13 residues. Trimming pared 0 bases from V and 9 bases from J, leaving 9 bases between.

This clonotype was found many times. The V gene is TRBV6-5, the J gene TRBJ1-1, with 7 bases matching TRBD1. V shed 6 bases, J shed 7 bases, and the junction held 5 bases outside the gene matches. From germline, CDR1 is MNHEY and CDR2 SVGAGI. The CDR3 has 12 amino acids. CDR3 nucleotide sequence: TGTGCCAGCAGCCAGGGACAGCTTGAAGCTTTCTTT. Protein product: CASSQGQLEAFF.

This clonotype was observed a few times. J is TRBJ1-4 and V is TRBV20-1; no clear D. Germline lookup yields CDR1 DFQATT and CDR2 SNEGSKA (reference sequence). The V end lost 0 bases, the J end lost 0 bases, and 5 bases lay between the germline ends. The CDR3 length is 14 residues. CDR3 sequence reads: CSAREWATNEKLFF. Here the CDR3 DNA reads TGCAGTGCTAGAGAGTGGGCAACTAATGAAAAACTGTTTTTT.

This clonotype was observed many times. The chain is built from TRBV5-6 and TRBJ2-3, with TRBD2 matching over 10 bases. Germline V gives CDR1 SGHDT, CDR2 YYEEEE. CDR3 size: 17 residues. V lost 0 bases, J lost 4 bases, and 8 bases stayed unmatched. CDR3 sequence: CASSLVIASGSADTQYF. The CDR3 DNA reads TGTGCCAGCAGCTTGGTAATCGCTAGCGGGAGCGCAGATACGCAGTATTTT.

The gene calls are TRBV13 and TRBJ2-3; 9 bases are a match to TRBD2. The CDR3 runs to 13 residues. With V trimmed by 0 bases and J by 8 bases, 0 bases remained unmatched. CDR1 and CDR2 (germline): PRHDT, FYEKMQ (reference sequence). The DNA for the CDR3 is TGTGCCAGCAGCTTAGGGACTAGCGGTACGCAGTATTTT. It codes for CASSLGTSGTQYF.

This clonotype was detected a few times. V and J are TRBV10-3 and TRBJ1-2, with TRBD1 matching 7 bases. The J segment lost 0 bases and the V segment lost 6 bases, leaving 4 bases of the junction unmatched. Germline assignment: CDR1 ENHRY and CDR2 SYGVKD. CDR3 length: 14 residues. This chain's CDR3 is CAIRLDRANYGYTF. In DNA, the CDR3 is TGTGCCATCAGGTTAGACAGGGCTAACTATGGCTACACCTTC.

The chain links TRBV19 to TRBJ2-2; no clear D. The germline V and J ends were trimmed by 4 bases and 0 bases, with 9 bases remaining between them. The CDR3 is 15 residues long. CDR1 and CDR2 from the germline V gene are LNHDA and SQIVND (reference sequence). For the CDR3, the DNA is TGTGCCAGTAGTACAACTCCTGCGAACACCGGGGAGCTGTTTTTT. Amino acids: CASSTTPANTGELFF.

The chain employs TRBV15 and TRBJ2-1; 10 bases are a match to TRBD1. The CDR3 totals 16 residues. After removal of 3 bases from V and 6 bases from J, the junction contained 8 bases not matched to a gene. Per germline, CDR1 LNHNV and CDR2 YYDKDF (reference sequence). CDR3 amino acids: CATSSRDRGFSNEQFF. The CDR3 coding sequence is TGTGCCACCAGCAGCCGGGACAGGGGCTTTTCCAATGAGCAGTTCTTC. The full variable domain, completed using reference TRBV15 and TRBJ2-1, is DAMVIQNPRYQVTQFGKPVTLSCSQTLNHNVMYWYQQKSSQAPKLLFHYYDKDFNNEADTPDNFQSRRPNTSFCFLDIRSPGLGDTAMYLCATSSRDRGFSNEQFFGPGTRLTVL.

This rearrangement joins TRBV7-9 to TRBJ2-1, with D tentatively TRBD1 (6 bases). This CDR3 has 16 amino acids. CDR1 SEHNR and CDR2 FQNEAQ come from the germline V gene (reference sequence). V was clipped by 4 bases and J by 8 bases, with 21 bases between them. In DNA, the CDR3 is TGTGCCAGCAGCTACGACAGGAGATTTCTTTCGGATGAGCAGTTCTTC. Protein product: CASSYDRRFLSDEQFF.